Shown below are 20 T cell receptor beta chains from a single sample sequenced in a study of cytomegalovirus exposure and HLA in healthy donors. The repertoire was sequenced with immunoSEQ multiplex PCR; TCRdb's copy has only in-frame clones and lacks some. The repertoire holds roughly 300,000 clones, approximately 90% seen once, with approximately 1.1% in the top ten. Sequencing was done on a sample of PBMCs. These receptors were taken from a woman in her twenties or thirties in good health and CMV-seropositive.

In this sample, this clone turned up a few times. One junction end disagrees with the germline gene, perhaps due to a read error. The chain joins TRBV27 to TRBJ1-2; no clear D. The CDR3 runs 13 residues. Germline V gives CDR1 MNHEY, CDR2 SMNVEV (reference sequence). The CDR3 region is CASSSRHDYGYTF. The CDR3 DNA sequence: TGTGCCAGCAGCTCTCGACATGACTACGGCTACACCTTC.

This clone has just one count. The chain has TRBV15 and TRBJ2-5, with 8 nucleotides matching TRBD2. Germline assignment: CDR1 LNHNV and CDR2 YYDKDF (reference sequence). The CDR3 is 16 residues long. Trimming cost V 6 bases and J 6 bases; bases outside gene matches: 15. The CDR3 spells CATSGGGGGFQKTQYF. CDR3 in DNA: TGTGCCACCAGTGGGGGAGGCGGGGGGTTTCAAAAGACCCAGTACTTC.

The rearrangement uses TRBV2 and TRBJ1-2; 7 bases fit TRBD1. There are 11 residues in the CDR3. Germline-derived CDR1 and CDR2 are SNHLY and FYNNEI. With 6 bases clipped from V and 8 bases from J, the junction kept 3 bases outside the gene matches. The CDR3: CASRETGGYTF. CDR3 sequence (DNA): TGTGCCAGCAGGGAGACAGGGGGCTACACCTTC.

This clone was observed a few times. V usage is TRBV11-3 and J usage is TRBJ1-1; a possible D gene is TRBD1 (5 bases). Germline-derived CDR1 and CDR2 are SGHNT and YENEEA. Trimming removed 5 bases from V and 1 base from J, with 17 bases in between. CDR3 length equals 16 residues. DNA of the CDR3: TGTGCCAGCAGCCCTGGGGGTTTCAAGGGGAACACTGAAGCTTTCTTT. It translates to CASSPGGFKGNTEAFF.

This clone was seen a few times. The chain combines TRBV4-1 with TRBJ1-6; D remains ambiguous. This CDR3 has 13 residues. Germline V lookup: CDR1 MGHRA, CDR2 YSYEKL. V gave up 1 base and J gave up 9 bases, with 7 bases separating them. The CDR3 loop reads CASSQAPSSPLHF. CDR3 nucleotides: TGCGCCAGCAGCCAAGCCCCCAGTTCACCCCTCCACTTT.

This chain uses TRBV7-9 with TRBJ2-1; TRBD2 agrees at 8 bases. V was clipped by 5 bases and J by 3 bases; unmatched bases: 9. This CDR3 region has 16 residues. CDR1 SEHNR and CDR2 FQNEAQ come from the germline V gene (reference sequence). CDR3 region: CASSQRAGEDYNEQFF. The CDR3 DNA reads TGTGCCAGCAGCCAACGAGCGGGAGAGGACTACAATGAGCAGTTCTTC.

The gene calls are TRBV7-2 and TRBJ2-1; 10 positions match TRBD2. The length of the CDR3 is 15 residues. V was clipped by 1 base and J by 7 bases; unmatched bases: 4. The germline V gene has CDR1 SGHTA and CDR2 FQGNSA. The CDR3 coding sequence is TGTGCCAGCAGCTTAGGGTTAGCGGGAGGTAATGAGCAGTTCTTC. It yields the protein CASSLGLAGGNEQFF.

V gene TRBV6-1 combines with J gene TRBJ2-5; D may be TRBD1 or TRBD2 (5 bases each). Deletions cut 8 bases from V and 5 bases from J, with 15 bases between. The germline gives CDR1 MNHNS, CDR2 SASEGT. The CDR3 extends over 13 amino acids. Here the CDR3 DNA reads TGTGCCAGCCGCGAAGTGGGGGAGGAGACCCAGTACTTC. Translated, it gives CASREVGEETQYF.

This rearrangement joins TRBV30 to TRBJ2-7, with TRBD2 matching over 12 bases. V shed 0 bases, J shed 6 bases, and the junction held 6 bases outside the gene matches. The CDR3 is made up of 15 amino acids. Germline loops: CDR1 GTSNPN, CDR2 SVGIG (reference sequence). Written as DNA, the CDR3 is TGTGCCTGGAGTGTACAGACTAGCGGGAGAGGCGAGCAGTACTTC. It specifies CAWSVQTSGRGEQYF.

The chain uses TRBV9 and TRBJ2-7; the D gene is possibly TRBD1 (6 bases). Germline CDR1 reads SGDLS; CDR2 reads YYNGEE. The V gene lost 0 bases and the J gene lost 0 bases, with 16 bases spanning the gap. The CDR3 spans 17 residues. The CDR3 sequence: CASSVGVGDTSSYEQYF. The CDR3 coding sequence is TGTGCCAGCAGCGTAGGGGTAGGGGACACGAGCTCCTACGAGCAGTACTTC.

The chain carries TRBV7-8 and TRBJ1-1; D unresolved. CDR3 length: 12 amino acids. With 2 bases removed from V and 4 bases from J, the gap between germline ends came to 5 bases. The germline V gene encodes CDR1 SGHVS and CDR2 FQNEAQ. This CDR3 is CASSLSGTEAFF. CDR3 DNA: TGTGCCAGCAGCTTATCGGGCACTGAAGCTTTCTTT.

The chain combines TRBV7-9 with TRBJ1-5, with 12 bases that match TRBD1. V lost 5 bases, J lost 3 bases, and 8 bases stayed unmatched. The CDR3 length is 17 residues. Germline lookup yields CDR1 SEHNR and CDR2 FQNEAQ (reference sequence). CDR3 residues: CASSPERDRGPNQPQHF. The CDR3 DNA is TGTGCCAGCAGCCCGGAAAGGGACAGGGGGCCCAATCAGCCCCAGCATTTT.

This clone showed up just once. Here the CDR3 reads CASGLNQPQHF. In DNA, the CDR3 is TGTGCCAGCGGGTTAAATCAGCCCCAGCATTTT. V is TRBV6-1 and J is TRBJ1-5; no clear D. The V end was cut by 8 bases, the J end by 4 bases, with 6 bases between. This CDR3 has 11 amino acids. CDR1 is MNHNS, CDR2 SASEGT, per germline.

The chain carries TRBV7-2 and TRBJ2-3; 8 bases line up with TRBD1. The junction had 3 bases not matched to a gene; V was cut back by 3 bases and J by 4 bases. CDR3 size: 14 residues. Per the germline V gene, CDR1 is SGHTA and CDR2 is FQGNSA. The CDR3: CASSFRRGPDTQYF. In nucleotides, the CDR3 is TGTGCCAGCAGCTTCCGCAGGGGGCCAGATACGCAGTATTTT.

This chain connects TRBV19 to TRBJ2-3; TRBD2 matches 8 bases. Trimming at V came to 7 bases and at J to 4 bases, leaving 13 bases not matched to a gene. The CDR3 has 16 residues. CDR1 and CDR2 (germline): LNHDA, SQIVND (reference sequence). CDR3: CASTPAGTRYSDTQYF. The CDR3 DNA reads TGTGCCAGTACCCCCGCCGGGACTAGATATTCAGATACGCAGTATTTT.

The chain is built from TRBV7-9 and TRBJ1-2; no reliable D call. V was shortened by 1 base and J by 5 bases, with 14 bases between the two germline ends. The CDR3 covers 15 residues. The germline V gene has CDR1 SEHNR and CDR2 FQNEAQ (reference sequence). The CDR3: CASSLGGRVEYGYTF. CDR3 DNA: TGTGCCAGCAGCTTAGGTGGTCGGGTAGAGTATGGCTACACCTTC.

The chain employs TRBV30 and TRBJ1-5; D is undetermined. The V and J ends lost 2 bases and 5 bases respectively, with 10 bases between them. Germline V gives CDR1 GTSNPN, CDR2 SVGIG (reference sequence). The CDR3 extends over 13 amino acids. The CDR3 reads CAWSMGIDQPQHF. The CDR3 region has the DNA TGTGCCTGGAGTATGGGGATTGATCAGCCCCAGCATTTT. Looking up the rest from reference TRBV30 and TRBJ1-5 gives the full variable domain: SQTIHQWPATLVQPVGSPLSLECTVEGTSNPNLYWYRQAAGRGLQLLFYSVGIGQISSEVPQNLSASRPQDRQFILSSKKLLLSDSGFYLCAWSMGIDQPQHFGDGTRLSIL.

V usage is TRBV9 and J usage is TRBJ2-6; D is ambiguous. V dropped 4 bases and J dropped 0 bases, with 11 bases sitting between them. CDR3 length: 16 amino acids. CDR1 SGDLS and CDR2 YYNGEE come from the germline V gene. DNA for the CDR3: TGTGCCAGCAGCCATTTGGGATCCTCTGGGGCCAACGTCCTGACTTTC. Amino acids: CASSHLGSSGANVLTF.

V usage is TRBV5-1 and J usage is TRBJ2-1, with 8 nucleotides matching TRBD2. The V and J ends lost 4 bases and 4 bases, in that order; junction bases with no gene match: 7. The CDR3 has 15 amino acids. CDR1 SGHRS and CDR2 YFSETQ come from the germline V gene. The DNA for the CDR3 is TGCGCCAGCAGCCCCGGACTAGCCGGATACAATGAGCAGTTCTTC. Protein sequence: CASSPGLAGYNEQFF.

V usage is TRBV7-3 and J usage is TRBJ2-5; maybe TRBD2 (5 bases). CDR1 SGHTA and CDR2 FQGTGA come from the germline V gene. The CDR3 runs 16 residues. The V end was cut by 2 bases, the J end by 5 bases, with 18 bases between. The chain's CDR3 is CASSLVWAPGGETQYF. The CDR3 DNA reads as TGTGCCAGCAGCTTAGTGTGGGCCCCCGGCGGGGAGACCCAGTACTTC.